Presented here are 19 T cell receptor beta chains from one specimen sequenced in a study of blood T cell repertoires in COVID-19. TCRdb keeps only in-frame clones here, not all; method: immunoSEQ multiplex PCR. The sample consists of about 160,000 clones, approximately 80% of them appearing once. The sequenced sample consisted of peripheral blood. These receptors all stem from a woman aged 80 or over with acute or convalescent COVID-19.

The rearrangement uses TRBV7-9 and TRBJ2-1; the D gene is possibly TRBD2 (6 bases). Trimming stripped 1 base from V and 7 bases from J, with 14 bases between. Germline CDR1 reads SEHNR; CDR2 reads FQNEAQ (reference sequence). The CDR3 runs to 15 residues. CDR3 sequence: CASSLVVLAPNEQFF. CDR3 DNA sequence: TGTGCCAGCAGCTTAGTAGTCCTAGCGCCAAATGAGCAGTTCTTC.

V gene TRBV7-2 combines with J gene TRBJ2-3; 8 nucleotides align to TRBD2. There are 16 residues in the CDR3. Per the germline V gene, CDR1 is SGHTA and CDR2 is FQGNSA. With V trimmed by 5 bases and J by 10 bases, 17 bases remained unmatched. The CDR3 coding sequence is TGTGCCAGCAGCCCTCGTCGAAAACTAGCGGCAGGGGCGCAGTATTTT. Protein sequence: CASSPRRKLAAGAQYF.

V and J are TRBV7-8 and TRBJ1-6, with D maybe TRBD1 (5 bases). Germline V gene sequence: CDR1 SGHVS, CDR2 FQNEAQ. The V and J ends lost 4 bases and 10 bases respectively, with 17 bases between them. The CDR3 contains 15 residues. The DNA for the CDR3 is TGTGCCAGCAGCTCTACTCAGGGTTTAGAATCACCCCTCCACTTT. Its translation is CASSSTQGLESPLHF.

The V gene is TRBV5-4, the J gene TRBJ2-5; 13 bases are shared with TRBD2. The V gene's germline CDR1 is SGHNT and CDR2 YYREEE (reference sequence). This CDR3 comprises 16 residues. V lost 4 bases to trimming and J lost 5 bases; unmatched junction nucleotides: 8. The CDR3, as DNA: TGTGCCAGCAGCCTTGGGACTAGCGGGATGGTGGAGACCCAGTACTTC. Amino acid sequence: CASSLGTSGMVETQYF.

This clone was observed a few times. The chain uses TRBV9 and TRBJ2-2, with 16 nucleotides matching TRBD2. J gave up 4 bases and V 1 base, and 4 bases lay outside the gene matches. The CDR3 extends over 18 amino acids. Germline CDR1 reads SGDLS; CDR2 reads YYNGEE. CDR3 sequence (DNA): TGTGCCAGCAGCGTATTGGGACTAGCGGGAGGGACCACCGGGGAGCTGTTTTTT. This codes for CASSVLGLAGGTTGELFF. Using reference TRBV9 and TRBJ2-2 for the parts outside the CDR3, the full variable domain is DSGVTQTPKHLITATGQRVTLRCSPRSGDLSVYWYQQSLDQGLQFLIQYYNGEERAKGNILERFSAQQFPDLHSELNLSSLELGDSALYFCASSVLGLAGGTTGELFFGEGSRLTVL.

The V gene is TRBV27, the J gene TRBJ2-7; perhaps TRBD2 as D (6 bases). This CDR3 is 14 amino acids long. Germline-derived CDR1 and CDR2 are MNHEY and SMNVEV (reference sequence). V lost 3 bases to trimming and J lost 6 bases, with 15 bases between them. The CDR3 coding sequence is TGTGCCAGCAGTTTGGCGGGGAGAAGGAGCGAGCAGTACTTC. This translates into CASSLAGRRSEQYF.

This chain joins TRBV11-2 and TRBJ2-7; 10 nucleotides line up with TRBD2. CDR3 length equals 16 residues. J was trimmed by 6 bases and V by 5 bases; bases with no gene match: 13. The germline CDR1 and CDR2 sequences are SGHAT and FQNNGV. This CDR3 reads CASSPPSGRPFFEQYF. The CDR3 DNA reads TGTGCCAGCAGCCCACCTAGCGGGAGACCCTTCTTCGAGCAGTACTTC.

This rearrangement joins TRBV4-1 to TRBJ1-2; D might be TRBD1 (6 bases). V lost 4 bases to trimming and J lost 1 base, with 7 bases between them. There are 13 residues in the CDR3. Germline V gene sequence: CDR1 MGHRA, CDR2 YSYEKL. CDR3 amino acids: CASSRDNNYGYTF. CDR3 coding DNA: TGCGCCAGCAGCCGGGACAATAACTATGGCTACACCTTC.

The CDR3 DNA sequence: TGTGCCAGCAGCTACGACAGGTACAATGAGCAGTTCTTC. As protein: CASSYDRYNEQFF. The chain couples TRBV5-6 to TRBJ2-1, with D possibly being TRBD1 (6 bases). V lost 3 bases to trimming and J lost 4 bases, with 8 bases between them. The CDR3 has 13 amino acids. Germline V lookup: CDR1 SGHDT, CDR2 YYEEEE. The full variable domain, in which reference TRBV5-6 and TRBJ2-1 provide the parts outside the CDR3, is DAGVTQSPTHLIKTRGQQVTLRCSPKSGHDTVSWYQQALGQGPQFIFQYYEEEERQRGNFPDRFSGHQFPNYSSELNVNALLLGDSALYLCASSYDRYNEQFFGPGTRLTVL.

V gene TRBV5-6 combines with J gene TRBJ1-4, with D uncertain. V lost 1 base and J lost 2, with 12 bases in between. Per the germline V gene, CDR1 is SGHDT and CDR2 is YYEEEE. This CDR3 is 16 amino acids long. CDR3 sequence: CASSLLQPRTNEKLFF. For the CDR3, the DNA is TGTGCCAGCAGCTTGTTACAGCCCCGCACTAATGAAAAACTGTTTTTT.

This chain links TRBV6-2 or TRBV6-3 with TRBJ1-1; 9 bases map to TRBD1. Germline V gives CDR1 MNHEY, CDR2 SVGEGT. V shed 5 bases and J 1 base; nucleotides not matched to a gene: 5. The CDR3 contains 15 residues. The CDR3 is CASSPGTGRNTEAFF. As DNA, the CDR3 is TGTGCCAGCAGTCCCGGGACAGGGAGGAACACTGAAGCTTTCTTT.

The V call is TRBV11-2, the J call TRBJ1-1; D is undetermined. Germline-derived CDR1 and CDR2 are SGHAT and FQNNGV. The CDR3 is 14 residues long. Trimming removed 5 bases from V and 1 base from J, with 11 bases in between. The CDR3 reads CASSPSRGNTEAFF. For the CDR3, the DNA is TGTGCCAGCAGCCCCAGCCGAGGGAACACTGAAGCTTTCTTT.

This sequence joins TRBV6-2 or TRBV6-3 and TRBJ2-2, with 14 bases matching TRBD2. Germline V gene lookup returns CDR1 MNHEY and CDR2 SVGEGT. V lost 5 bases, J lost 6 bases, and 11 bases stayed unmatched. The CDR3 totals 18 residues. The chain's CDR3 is CASSTGLAGVGIAGELFF. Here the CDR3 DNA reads TGTGCCAGCAGTACGGGACTAGCGGGAGTCGGGATAGCCGGGGAGCTGTTTTTT.

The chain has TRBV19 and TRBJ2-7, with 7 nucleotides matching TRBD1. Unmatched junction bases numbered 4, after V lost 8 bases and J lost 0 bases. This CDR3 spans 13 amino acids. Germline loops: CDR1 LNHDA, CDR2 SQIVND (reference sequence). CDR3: CASRDSSSYEQYF. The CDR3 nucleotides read TGTGCCAGTCGGGACAGCAGCTCCTACGAGCAGTACTTC.

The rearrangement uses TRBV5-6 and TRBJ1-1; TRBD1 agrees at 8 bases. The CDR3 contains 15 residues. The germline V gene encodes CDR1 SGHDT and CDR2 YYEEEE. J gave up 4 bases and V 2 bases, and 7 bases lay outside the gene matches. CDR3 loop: CASSFWTGQGTEAFF. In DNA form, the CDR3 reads TGTGCCAGCAGCTTCTGGACAGGGCAAGGCACTGAAGCTTTCTTT.

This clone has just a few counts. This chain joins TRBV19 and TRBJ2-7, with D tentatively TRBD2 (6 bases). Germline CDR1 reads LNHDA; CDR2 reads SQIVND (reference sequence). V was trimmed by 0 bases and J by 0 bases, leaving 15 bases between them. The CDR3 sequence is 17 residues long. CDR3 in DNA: TGTGCCAGTAGTATAGATAGTCGGGCTAGCGCCTCCTACGAGCAGTACTTC. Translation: CASSIDSRASASYEQYF.

The CDR3 is CAWNGLAESTDTQYF. CDR3 in DNA: TGTGCCTGGAACGGACTAGCGGAGAGCACAGATACGCAGTATTTT. The V call is TRBV30, the J call TRBJ2-3, with TRBD2 matching 10 bases. V trimming: 4 bases; J trimming: 0 bases; junction bases outside the gene matches: 4. The CDR3 runs to 15 residues. Germline CDR1 is GTSNPN and CDR2 is SVGIG (reference sequence).

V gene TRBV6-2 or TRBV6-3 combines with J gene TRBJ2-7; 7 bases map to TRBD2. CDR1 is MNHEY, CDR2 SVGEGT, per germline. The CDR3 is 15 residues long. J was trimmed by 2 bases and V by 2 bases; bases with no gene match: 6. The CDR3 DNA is TGTGCCAGCAGTTACGATGGGCTAGCGGCCTACGAGCAGTACTTC. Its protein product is CASSYDGLAAYEQYF.

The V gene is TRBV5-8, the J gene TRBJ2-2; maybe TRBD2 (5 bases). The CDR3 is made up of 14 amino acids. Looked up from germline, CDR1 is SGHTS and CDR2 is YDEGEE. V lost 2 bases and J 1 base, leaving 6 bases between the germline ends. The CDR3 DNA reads TGTGCCAGCAGCTTAAGCGGGAACACCGGGGAGCTGTTTTTT. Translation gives CASSLSGNTGELFF.